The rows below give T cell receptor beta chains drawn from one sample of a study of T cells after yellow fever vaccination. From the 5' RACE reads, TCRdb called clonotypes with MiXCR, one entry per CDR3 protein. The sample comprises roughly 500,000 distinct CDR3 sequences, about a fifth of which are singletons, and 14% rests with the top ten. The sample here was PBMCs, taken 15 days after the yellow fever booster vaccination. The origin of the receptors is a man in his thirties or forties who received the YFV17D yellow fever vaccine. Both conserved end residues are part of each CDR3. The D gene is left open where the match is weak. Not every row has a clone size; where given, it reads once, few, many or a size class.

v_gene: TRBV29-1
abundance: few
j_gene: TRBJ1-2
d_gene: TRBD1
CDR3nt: TGCAGCGTTGAAGATCGACAGGGGGCTGGCTACACCTTC
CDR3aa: CSVEDRQGAGYTF

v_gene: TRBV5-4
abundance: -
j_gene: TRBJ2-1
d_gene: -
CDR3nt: TGTGCCAGCAGCTTGGTCGGGGGCCCTTTCAATGAGCAGTTCTTC
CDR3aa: CASSLVGGPFNEQFF

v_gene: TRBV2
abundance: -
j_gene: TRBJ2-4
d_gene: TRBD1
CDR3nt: TGTGCCAGCAGTGAAATTAGGGGACAGGGGTTCATTCAGTACTTC
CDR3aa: CASSEIRGQGFIQYF

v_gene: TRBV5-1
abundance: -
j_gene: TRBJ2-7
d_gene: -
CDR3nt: TGCGCCAGCAGCTCGGGGCAGCCTAAGGTCGTGCAGTACTTC
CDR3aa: CASSSGQPKVVQYF

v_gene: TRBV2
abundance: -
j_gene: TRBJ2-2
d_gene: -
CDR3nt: TGTGCCAGCAGTGAATACGGGGACAACACCGGGGAGCTGTTTTTT
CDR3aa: CASSEYGDNTGELFF

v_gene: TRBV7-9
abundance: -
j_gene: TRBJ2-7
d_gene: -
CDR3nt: TGTGCCAGCAGCGTTACAGGGCCTCCCTCCTACGAGCAGTACTTC
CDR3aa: CASSVTGPPSYEQYF

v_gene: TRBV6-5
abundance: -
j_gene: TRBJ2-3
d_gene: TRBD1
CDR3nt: TGTGCCAGCAGTTATGGGACAGCAAGTACAGATACGCAGTATTTT
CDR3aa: CASSYGTASTDTQYF

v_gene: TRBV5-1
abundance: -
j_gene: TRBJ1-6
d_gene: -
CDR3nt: TGCGCCAGCAGCCCGGAACGGCCCGGTTCACCCCTCCACTTT
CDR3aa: CASSPERPGSPLHF

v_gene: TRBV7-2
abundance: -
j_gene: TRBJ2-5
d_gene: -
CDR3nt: TGTGCCAGCAGCTTTAGTCTCCAGGGTGGGGCAGAGACCCAGTACTTC
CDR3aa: CASSFSLQGGAETQYF

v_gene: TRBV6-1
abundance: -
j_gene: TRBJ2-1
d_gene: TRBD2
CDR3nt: TGTGCCAGCAGTGTGACTAGCGGGAGCAACAATGAGCAGTTCTTC
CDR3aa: CASSVTSGSNNEQFF

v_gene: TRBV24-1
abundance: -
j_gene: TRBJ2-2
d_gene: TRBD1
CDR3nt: TGTGCCACCGGACAGGGGGCTAACGGGGAGCTGTTTTTT
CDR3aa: CATGQGANGELFF

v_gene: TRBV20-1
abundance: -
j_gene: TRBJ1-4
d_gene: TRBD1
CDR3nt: TGCAGTGCTAGAGATCTTGGACAGGGTGGGGAAAAACTGTTTTTT
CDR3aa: CSARDLGQGGEKLFF

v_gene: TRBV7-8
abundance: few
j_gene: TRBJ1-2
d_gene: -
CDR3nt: TGTGCCAGCAGCCCCCAGGGAAGTGGCTACACCTTC
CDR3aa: CASSPQGSGYTF

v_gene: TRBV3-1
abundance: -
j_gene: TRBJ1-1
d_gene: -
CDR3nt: TGTGCCAGCAGCCCGATGGGGGGGAACACTGAAGCTTTCTTT
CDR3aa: CASSPMGGNTEAFF

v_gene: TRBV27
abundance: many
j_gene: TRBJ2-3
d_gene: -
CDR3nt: TGTGCAGTCTCACGGGGCAATTTCGCAGATACGCAGTATTTT
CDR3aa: CAVSRGNFADTQYF

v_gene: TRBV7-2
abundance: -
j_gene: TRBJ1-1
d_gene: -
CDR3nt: TGTGCCAGCAGCTTAGTTCCGGGGAACACTGAAGCTTTCTTT
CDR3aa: CASSLVPGNTEAFF

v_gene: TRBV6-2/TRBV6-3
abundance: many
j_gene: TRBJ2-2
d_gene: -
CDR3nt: TGTGCCAGCAGTCCGTTAGGGAGCGGGGAGCTGTTTTTT
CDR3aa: CASSPLGSGELFF

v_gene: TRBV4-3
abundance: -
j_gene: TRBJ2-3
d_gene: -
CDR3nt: TGCGCCAGCAGCCAAGGCAGGAGCACAGATACGCAGTATTTT
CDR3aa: CASSQGRSTDTQYF

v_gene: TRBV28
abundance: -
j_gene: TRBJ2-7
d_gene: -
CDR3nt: TGTGCCAGCAGTTCGTCAGGGGGGCTATCCTACGAGCAGTACTTC
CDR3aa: CASSSSGGLSYEQYF

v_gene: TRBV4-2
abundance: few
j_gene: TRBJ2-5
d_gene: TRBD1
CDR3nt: TGTGCCAGCAGCCAAGATGGGGGGACAGGGAAAGGGACCCAGTACTTC
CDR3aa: CASSQDGGTGKGTQYF

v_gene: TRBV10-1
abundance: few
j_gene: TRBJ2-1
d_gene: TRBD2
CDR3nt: TGCGCCAGCAGTGCGGCGGGGGTCCGTAATGAGCAGTTCTTC
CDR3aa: CASSAAGVRNEQFF

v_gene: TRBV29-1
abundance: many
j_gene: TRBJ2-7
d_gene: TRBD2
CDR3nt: TGCAGCGTTGAAGATATAGCGGGATCGGTGGCTAAGCAGTACTTC
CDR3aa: CSVEDIAGSVAKQYF

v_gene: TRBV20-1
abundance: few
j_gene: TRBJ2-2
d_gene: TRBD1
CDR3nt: TGCAGTGCTAGAACAGGGGGCGCGGGCACCGGGGAGCTGTTTTTT
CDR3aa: CSARTGGAGTGELFF

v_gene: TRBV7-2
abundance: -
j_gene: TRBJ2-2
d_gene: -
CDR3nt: TGTGCCAGCAGCTTAGCTGAGGGTGGCCCCGGGGAGCTGTTTTTT
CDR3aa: CASSLAEGGPGELFF

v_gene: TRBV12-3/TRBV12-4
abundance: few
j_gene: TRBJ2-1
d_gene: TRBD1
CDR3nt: TGTGCCAGCAGTACGGGACAGTCCAGGCAGTTCTTC
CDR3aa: CASSTGQSRQFF

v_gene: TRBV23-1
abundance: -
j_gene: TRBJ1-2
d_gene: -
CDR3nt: TGCGCCAGCAGTCAATCGAGGCAACTCTATGGCTACACCTTC
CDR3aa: CASSQSRQLYGYTF

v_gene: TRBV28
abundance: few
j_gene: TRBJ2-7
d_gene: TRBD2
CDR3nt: TGTGCCAGTTTAGCGGGAGGGCACTCCTACGAGCAGTACTTC
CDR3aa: CASLAGGHSYEQYF

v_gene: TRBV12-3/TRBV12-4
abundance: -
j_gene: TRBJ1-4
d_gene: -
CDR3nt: TGTGCCAGCAGTTGGGAGGGCTGGGAAAAACTGTTTTTT
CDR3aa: CASSWEGWEKLFF

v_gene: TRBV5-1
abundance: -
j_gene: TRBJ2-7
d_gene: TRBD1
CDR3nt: TGCGCCAGCAGCAAAATGACAGGGCCCTACGAGCAGTACTTC
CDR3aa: CASSKMTGPYEQYF

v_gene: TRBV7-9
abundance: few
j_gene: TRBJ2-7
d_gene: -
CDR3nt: TGTGCCAGCAGCTTAGTCGAGCAGTACCAGTACTTC
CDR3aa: CASSLVEQYQYF

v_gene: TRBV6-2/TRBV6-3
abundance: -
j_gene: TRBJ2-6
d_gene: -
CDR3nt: TGTGCCAGCAGCAACAGAGCCTCTGGGGCCAACGTCCTGACTTTC
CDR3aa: CASSNRASGANVLTF

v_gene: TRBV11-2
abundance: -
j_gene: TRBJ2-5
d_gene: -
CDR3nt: TGTGCCAGCAGCTTAGAGCCGGATCCCCAGACCCAGTACTTC
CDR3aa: CASSLEPDPQTQYF

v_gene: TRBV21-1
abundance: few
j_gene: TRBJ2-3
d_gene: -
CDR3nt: TGTGCCAGCAGCAAAGGCAAGCTGCCAGATACGCAGTATTTT
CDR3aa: CASSKGKLPDTQYF

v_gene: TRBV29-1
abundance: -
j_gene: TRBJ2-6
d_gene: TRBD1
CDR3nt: TGCAGCGTGTCGGGACAGGGCTTTTCTGGGGCCAACGTCCTGACTTTC
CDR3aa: CSVSGQGFSGANVLTF

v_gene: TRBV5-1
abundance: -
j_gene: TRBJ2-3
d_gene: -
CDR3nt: TGCGCCAGCAGCTTGGAGAGACCTGAATCAGATACGCAGTATTTT
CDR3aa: CASSLERPESDTQYF

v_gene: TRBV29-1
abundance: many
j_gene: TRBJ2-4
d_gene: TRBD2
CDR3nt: TGCAGCGTTGAGGGGAGGGACATTCAGTACTTC
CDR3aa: CSVEGRDIQYF

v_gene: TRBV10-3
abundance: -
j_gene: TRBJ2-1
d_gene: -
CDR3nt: TGTGCCACGGGGTCAACGGGTTCCTACAATGAGCAGTTCTTC
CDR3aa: CATGSTGSYNEQFF

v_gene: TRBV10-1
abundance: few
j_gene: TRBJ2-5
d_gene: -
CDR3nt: TGCGCCAGCAGTGGGAATTTCCAAGAGACCCAGTACTTC
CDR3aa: CASSGNFQETQYF

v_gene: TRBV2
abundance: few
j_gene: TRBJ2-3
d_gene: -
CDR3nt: TGTGCCAGCAGTGGACGATTGTCAGATACGCAGTATTTT
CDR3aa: CASSGRLSDTQYF

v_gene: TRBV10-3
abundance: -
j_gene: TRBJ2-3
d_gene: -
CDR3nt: TGTGCCATCAGTGAGTCGCAGGTAGATACGCAGTATTTT
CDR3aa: CAISESQVDTQYF

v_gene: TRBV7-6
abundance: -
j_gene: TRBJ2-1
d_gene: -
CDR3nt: TGTGCCAGCAGCTTATCCGTCAATAATGAGCAGTTCTTC
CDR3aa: CASSLSVNNEQFF

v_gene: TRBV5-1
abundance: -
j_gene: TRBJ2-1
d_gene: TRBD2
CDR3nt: TGCGCCAGCAGCTTGGTTGGTAGCGGGAGCTCCTACAATGAGCAGTTCTTC
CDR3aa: CASSLVGSGSSYNEQFF

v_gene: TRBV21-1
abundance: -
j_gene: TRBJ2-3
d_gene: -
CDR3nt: TGTGCCAGCAGCAAAGATGGAGCGGGAGTCGTTACGCAGTATTTT
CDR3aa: CASSKDGAGVVTQYF

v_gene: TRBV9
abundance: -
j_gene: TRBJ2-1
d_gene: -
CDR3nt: TGTGCCAGCAGCGTAGACCCGGATAAGGGGGAGCAGTTCTTC
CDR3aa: CASSVDPDKGEQFF

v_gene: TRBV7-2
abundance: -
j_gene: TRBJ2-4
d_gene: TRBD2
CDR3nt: TGTGCCAGCAGCTTCCGAGCGGGAGACGGGCGGTACTTC
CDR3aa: CASSFRAGDGRYF

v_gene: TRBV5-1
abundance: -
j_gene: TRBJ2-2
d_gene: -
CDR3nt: TGCGCCAGCTTAACAGGAGATTTGAACACCGGGGAGCTGTTTTTT
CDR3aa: CASLTGDLNTGELFF

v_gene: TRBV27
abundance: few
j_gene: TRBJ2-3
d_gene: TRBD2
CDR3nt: TGTGCCAGCAGTCTGACCTATAGCGGGAGGGCCAAAGATACGCAGTATTTT
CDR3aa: CASSLTYSGRAKDTQYF

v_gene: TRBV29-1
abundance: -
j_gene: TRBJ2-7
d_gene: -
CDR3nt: TGCAGCGTTGAGGAACCCCCCTACGAGCAGTACTTC
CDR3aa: CSVEEPPYEQYF

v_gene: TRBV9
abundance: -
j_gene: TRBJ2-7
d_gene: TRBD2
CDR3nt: TGTGCCAGCAGCGCAGGGACTAGCGTCTCCTACGAGCAGTACTTC
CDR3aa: CASSAGTSVSYEQYF

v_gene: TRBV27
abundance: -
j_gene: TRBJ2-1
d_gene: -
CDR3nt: TGTGCCAGCAGTCCGCTGGCTCGGCTTGGCAATGAGCAGTTCTTC
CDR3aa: CASSPLARLGNEQFF

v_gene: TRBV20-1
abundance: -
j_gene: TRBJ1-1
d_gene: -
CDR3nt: TGCAGTGCTAGTCGCCAGGGTGGGACTGAAGCTTTCTTT
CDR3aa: CSASRQGGTEAFF

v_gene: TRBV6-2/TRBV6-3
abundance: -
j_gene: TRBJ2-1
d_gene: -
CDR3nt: TGTGCCAGCAGTTCAACTAGGAGGGGGGCGGACAATGAGCAGTTCTTC
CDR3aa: CASSSTRRGADNEQFF

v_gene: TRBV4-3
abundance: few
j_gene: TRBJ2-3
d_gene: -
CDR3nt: TGCGCCAGCAGCCAAGATTCCGCGGGACAAGTGGATACGCAGTATTTT
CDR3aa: CASSQDSAGQVDTQYF

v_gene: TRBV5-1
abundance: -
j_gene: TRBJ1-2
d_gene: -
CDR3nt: TGCGCCAGCAGCGAGGACAGCTACTATGGCTACACCTTC
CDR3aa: CASSEDSYYGYTF

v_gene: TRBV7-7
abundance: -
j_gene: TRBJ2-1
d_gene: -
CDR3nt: TGTGCCAGCAGCCCGCGGACGGATGGGTATAATGAGCAGTTCTTC
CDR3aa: CASSPRTDGYNEQFF

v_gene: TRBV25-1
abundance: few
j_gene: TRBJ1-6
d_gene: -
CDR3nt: TGTGCCAGCAGTGATTATGGGGTTTCCCATAATTCACCCCTCCACTTT
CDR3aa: CASSDYGVSHNSPLHF

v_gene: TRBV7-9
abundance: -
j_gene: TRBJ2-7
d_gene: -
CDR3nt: TGTGCCAGCAGCTTATATTCTAGCTGGGAGCAGTACTTC
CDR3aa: CASSLYSSWEQYF